Listed here are 17 T cell receptor beta chains from one sample, sequenced in a study of OX40 agonist ivuxolimab in advanced cancers. Clones were read by immunoSEQ multiplex PCR, and TCRdb kept only the in-frame ones, dropping some. The data show roughly 70,000 clones, around 87% seen once. Here the sequenced sample was CD4+ or CD8+ T cells sorted from blood, taken in a trial of the OX40 agonist ivuxolimab. These receptors originate from an adult with an advanced solid tumor such as melanoma, head and neck, liver or kidney cancer.

The V call is TRBV2, the J call TRBJ2-7; 13 positions agree with TRBD2. This CDR3 spans 15 amino acids. V lost 1 base and J lost 4; bases outside the gene matches: 1. CDR1 SNHLY and CDR2 FYNNEI come from the germline V gene. CDR3 region: CASSEGGLAGYEQYF. The CDR3, as DNA: TGTGCCAGCAGTGAAGGGGGACTAGCGGGGTACGAGCAGTACTTC. Combining the CDR3 with reference TRBV2 and TRBJ2-7 gives the whole variable domain EPEVTQTPSHQVTQMGQEVILRCVPISNHLYFYWYRQILGQKVEFLVSFYNNEISEKSEIFDDQFSVERPDGSNFTLKIRSTKLEDSAMYFCASSEGGLAGYEQYFGPGTRLTVT.

The genes are TRBV5-1 and TRBJ1-3; D may be TRBD1 (6 bases). V lost 4 bases and J lost 0, with 17 bases in between. The germline V gene has CDR1 SGHRS and CDR2 YFSETQ. The CDR3 covers 17 residues. CDR3 in DNA: TGCGCCAGCAGCCCCAGGGGCCCGGGGGACTCTGGAAACACCATATATTTT. Protein sequence: CASSPRGPGDSGNTIYF.

This chain uses TRBV28 with TRBJ1-4; tentatively, D is TRBD1 (6 bases). The length of the CDR3 is 14 residues. Germline-derived CDR1 and CDR2 are MDHEN and SYDVKM. The ends were cut back, 5 bases at V and 8 bases at J, with 15 bases in the middle. The CDR3 sequence: CASSPQGRGEKLFF. The CDR3 DNA reads as TGTGCCAGCAGTCCACAGGGACGGGGAGAAAAACTGTTTTTT.

The chain joins TRBV27 to TRBJ2-7, with 8 positions matching TRBD1. V lost 0 bases to trimming and J lost 2 bases; unmatched junction nucleotides: 3. Germline CDR1 and CDR2: MNHEY and SMNVEV (reference sequence). The CDR3 spans 15 residues. CDR3 in DNA: TGTGCCAGCAGTTTATCGATGACAGGGGCCTACGAGCAGTACTTC. Amino acids: CASSLSMTGAYEQYF.

This chain joins TRBV20-1 and TRBJ2-3; D remains ambiguous. V was trimmed by 6 bases and J by 4 bases, leaving 8 bases between them. The V gene's germline CDR1 is DFQATT and CDR2 SNEGSKA (reference sequence). The CDR3 extends over 11 amino acids. The CDR3 protein is CSAGRADTQYF. CDR3 DNA sequence: TGCAGTGCCGGTAGAGCAGATACGCAGTATTTT.

The gene calls are TRBV27 and TRBJ2-2; D gene uncertain. The V end lost 4 bases, the J end lost 7 bases, and 13 bases lay between the germline ends. Per germline, CDR1 MNHEY and CDR2 SMNVEV (reference sequence). The CDR3 extends over 14 amino acids. The CDR3 loop is CASSSRQTHGELFF. CDR3 sequence (DNA): TGTGCCAGCAGTTCCAGACAAACACACGGGGAGCTGTTTTTT.

The chain combines TRBV10-3 with TRBJ2-1; 7 bases map to TRBD1. V shed 7 bases and J 3 bases; nucleotides not matched to a gene: 9. The CDR3 runs to 15 residues. CDR1 ENHRY and CDR2 SYGVKD come from the germline V gene. The CDR3 region is CAITPGTDLYNEQFF. In DNA form, the CDR3 reads TGTGCCATCACCCCAGGGACAGACCTCTACAATGAGCAGTTCTTC.

The CDR3 DNA sequence: TGTGCCAGCAGTATTACACAGGGGCGGTATCAGCCCCAGCATTTT. Amino acids: CASSITQGRYQPQHF. V gene TRBV2 combines with J gene TRBJ1-5; 7 nucleotides match TRBD1. V gave up 5 bases and J gave up 5 bases; unmatched junction bases: 9. The CDR3 loop spans 15 amino acids. Germline assignment: CDR1 SNHLY and CDR2 FYNNEI.

This chain links TRBV9 with TRBJ1-3; D unresolved. Germline V gene data show CDR1 as SGDLS and CDR2 as YYNGEE. The germline V and J ends were trimmed by 1 base and 4 bases, with 15 bases remaining between them. The CDR3 is 16 residues long. CDR3 DNA: TGTGCCAGCAGCGTACAGCCAGGAACGTTGGGAAACACCATATATTTT. Its translation is CASSVQPGTLGNTIYF.

V is TRBV19 and J is TRBJ1-3; the D gene is possibly TRBD1 (6 bases). Germline V CDR1 and CDR2: LNHDA, SQIVND (reference sequence). Between the trimmed V and J ends, which lost 6 bases and 0 bases, there was a span of 12 bases. The CDR3 runs 15 residues. The chain's CDR3 is CASRPTGYSGNTIYF. Here the CDR3 DNA reads TGTGCCAGTAGACCGACAGGTTACTCTGGAAACACCATATATTTT.

V usage is TRBV27 and J usage is TRBJ2-1; D might be TRBD2 (5 bases). V was clipped by 6 bases and J by 5 bases, with 17 bases between them. In germline, CDR1 is MNHEY, CDR2 SMNVEV (reference sequence). CDR3 length: 15 amino acids. In DNA form, the CDR3 reads TGTGCCAGCAGCCTGTCGCGGGCCACGAACAATGAGCAGTTCTTC. Protein: CASSLSRATNNEQFF.

The chain joins TRBV6-5 to TRBJ2-1; 9 bases align to TRBD2. The germline CDR1 and CDR2 sequences are MNHEY and SVGAGI. There are 14 residues in the CDR3. The junction had 7 bases not matched to a gene; V was cut back by 4 bases and J by 9 bases. The CDR3 DNA is TGTGCCAGCAGTTCGGAGCGGGGGGTTCGTGAGCAGTTCTTC. Translating gives CASSSERGVREQFF.

The V and J genes are TRBV5-1 and TRBJ2-5, with D perhaps matching TRBD1 (5 bases). CDR3 length: 14 residues. Germline assignment: CDR1 SGHRS and CDR2 YFSETQ. V was shortened by 1 base and J by 2 bases, with 9 bases between the two germline ends. The CDR3: CASSLQGDQETQYF. The CDR3, as DNA: TGCGCCAGCAGCTTGCAGGGCGATCAAGAGACCCAGTACTTC.

The chain carries TRBV28 and TRBJ1-2; D unresolved. Germline assignment: CDR1 MDHEN and CDR2 SYDVKM. The length of the CDR3 is 11 residues. The V end lost 8 bases, the J end lost 2 bases, and 6 bases lay between the germline ends. Here the CDR3 DNA reads TGTGCCAGCTTCCAAAACTATGGCTACACCTTC. Its translation: CASFQNYGYTF.

The gene calls are TRBV28 and TRBJ2-5; no reliable D call. The CDR3 covers 17 residues. Germline V gene data show CDR1 as MDHEN and CDR2 as SYDVKM. With 3 bases removed from V and 0 bases from J, the gap between germline ends came to 17 bases. CDR3 amino acids: CASSFSPEWGYQETQYF. CDR3 bases: TGTGCCAGCAGTTTCTCGCCGGAGTGGGGTTACCAAGAGACCCAGTACTTC.

This clone was counted a few times. The J gene is TRBJ2-3, the V gene TRBV11-2; D is unclear. Trimming shortened V by 1 base and J by 3 bases, and 14 bases separated the two germline ends. From germline, CDR1 is SGHAT and CDR2 FQNNGV. This CDR3 comprises 16 residues. The CDR3 nucleotides are TGTGCCAGCAGCTTAGTTCTTGGCAGCGCTACAGATACGCAGTATTTT. Amino acids: CASSLVLGSATDTQYF.

The chain has TRBV6-1 and TRBJ1-3; 7 bases match TRBD1. This CDR3 is built from 14 residues. After removal of 5 bases from V and 3 bases from J, the junction contained 4 bases not matched to a gene. Per the germline V gene, CDR1 is MNHNS and CDR2 is SASEGT. CDR3 loop: CASSFQGVGNTIYF. As DNA, the CDR3 is TGTGCCAGCAGTTTTCAGGGGGTTGGAAACACCATATATTTT.